Only a few counts were recorded for the clone carrying this TCR beta chain. Here immunoSEQ multiplex PCR was the method, and the copy in TCRdb shows in-frame clones only, minus some. The table lists 450,000 to 600,000 clones, less than 80% of them singletons, with 12% in the top ten. The data originate from a study of shared clonotypes between healthy human individuals. CDR1 is DFQATT and CDR2 is SNEGSKA in the germline V gene (reference sequence). This CDR3 region has 11 residues. V lost 6 bases and J 11 bases, leaving 16 bases between the germline ends. The sample consisted of PBMCs. This sequence joins TRBV20-1 and TRBJ1-1, with D uncertain. The TCR was taken from a woman aged 40 to 50 in good health. Some clones in this sample may be carry-over from other donors' samples. CDR3 sequence: CSALISDVAFF. The CDR3 nucleotides read TGCAGTGCCCTTATCTCGGACGTGGCTTTCTTT.